This TCR beta chain emerged from a study of T cell repertoires in cytomegalovirus infection. Study background: Well-studied HLA-B-restricted epitopes and recently identified HLA-C-restricted epitopes of CMV were both used in the study. Indications of both CMV infection and matching HLA type were provided by public TCR beta signatures.

One entry per CDR3 protein results from TCRdb running MiXCR on the reads. Here the sample spans about 110,000 distinct CDR3 sequences, over 25% being singletons. Comment on this clonotype: Its specificity is unknown.

After removal of 4 bases from V and 0 bases from J, the junction contained 5 bases not matched to a gene. In germline, CDR1 is MNHNY, CDR2 SVGAGI (reference sequence). The CDR3 has 16 amino acids. Study-level points and caveats: In two of eight donors, the top clonotype was HLA-C-restricted CMV-specific. Summed public TCR beta family frequency identified CMV carriers bearing the relevant HLA.

The gene calls are TRBV6-6 and TRBJ2-1, with 8 bases aligning to TRBD1. The source is a human donor in good health (CMV status not recorded). Some clones in this sample may be carry-over from other donors' samples. The input for sequencing was CD8+ T cells from cultured PBMCs, taken from culture after CMV antigen stimulation. In DNA form, the CDR3 reads TGTGCCAGCAGTTCGTCGGACAGGGCCTCCTACAATGAGCAGTTCTTC. Its translation: CASSSSDRASYNEQFF.